A single sample gave rise to the 22 T cell receptor beta chains below, sequenced in a study of cytomegalovirus exposure and HLA in healthy donors. The primer mix had 60 Vbeta and 13 Jbeta primers. Produced via immunoSEQ multiplex PCR; TCRdb's table is partial and in-frame only. The sample records about 98,000 clones, over 60% being singletons. The sequenced material came from PBMCs. Receptor source: a human donor in good health.

The rearrangement joins TRBV10-3 to TRBJ2-7, with 10 bases aligning to TRBD1. Germline V lookup: CDR1 ENHRY, CDR2 SYGVKD. This CDR3 is 14 amino acids long. V was clipped by 4 bases and J by 3 bases; unmatched bases: 3. The DNA of the CDR3 is TGTGCCATCAGTGGACAGGGGGCTGGCTACGAGCAGTACTTC. Amino acid sequence: CAISGQGAGYEQYF.

This clone was seen a few times. An end of the junction differs from the germline gene, which may be a read error. The rearrangement uses TRBV18 and TRBJ1-1; 7 nucleotides match TRBD1. The CDR3 consists of 15 residues. Germline V gene sequence: CDR1 KGHSH, CDR2 LQKENI. The CDR3 DNA is TGTGCCAGCTCACCATCCAGGGGGAAGAACGCTGAAGCTTTCTTT. Amino acid sequence: CASSPSRGKNAEAFF. Filled out from reference TRBV18 and TRBJ1-1, the complete variable domain reads NAGVMQNPRHLVRRRGQEARLRCSPMKGHSHVYWYRQLPEEGLKFMVYLQKENIIDESGMPKERFSAEFPKEGPSILRIQQVVRGDSAAYFCASSPSRGKNAEAFFGQGTRLTVV.

Concerning this clone: Compared with germline, one end of the junction differs, possibly owing to a read error. V is TRBV18 and J is TRBJ1-5; tentative D call: TRBD1 (5 bases). Germline CDR1 reads KGHSH; CDR2 reads LQKENI. The CDR3 covers 12 residues. This chain's CDR3 is CASSPLAGLTIF. CDR3 nucleotides: TGTGCCAGCTCACCACTTGCGGGACTGACTATATTT. The full variable domain, rest sourced from reference TRBV18 and TRBJ1-5, is NAGVMQNPRHLVRRRGQEARLRCSPMKGHSHVYWYRQLPEEGLKFMVYLQKENIIDESGMPKERFSAEFPKEGPSILRIQQVVRGDSAAYFCASSPLAGLTIFGDGTRLSIL.

This chain uses TRBV4-1 with TRBJ2-7; the D gene is possibly TRBD1 (5 bases). CDR3 length: 15 residues. CDR1 is MGHRA, CDR2 YSYEKL, per germline. V lost 1 base to trimming and J lost 2 bases, with 12 bases between them. CDR3 region: CASSQASGRAYEQYF. DNA for the CDR3: TGCGCCAGCAGCCAAGCTTCAGGCAGGGCCTACGAGCAGTACTTC.

This chain connects TRBV7-9 to TRBJ2-2, with TRBD1 identical over 7 bases. Germline V gives CDR1 SEHNR, CDR2 FQNEAQ (reference sequence). The CDR3 runs to 13 residues. With 11 bases clipped from V and 4 bases from J, the junction kept 7 bases outside the gene matches. CDR3: CASKQGTTGELFF. As DNA, the CDR3 is TGTGCCTCAAAACAGGGGACCACCGGGGAGCTGTTTTTT.

This clone appeared once. The chain couples TRBV19 to TRBJ1-5, with a weak D call TRBD1 (6 bases). There are 14 residues in the CDR3. Germline V gene sequence: CDR1 LNHDA, CDR2 SQIVND (reference sequence). V shed 7 bases and J shed 5 bases, with 15 bases lying between them. CDR3 region: CASTGRTAHQPQHF. The DNA for the CDR3 is TGTGCCAGTACCGGTAGGACAGCCCATCAGCCCCAGCATTTT.

This chain uses TRBV5-1 with TRBJ2-1, with 7 bases identical to TRBD2. The CDR3 contains 15 residues. The germline V gene encodes CDR1 SGHRS and CDR2 YFSETQ. Trimming took 4 bases from V and 5 from J; bases not matched to a gene: 9. Here the CDR3 reads CASSPDGLENNEQFF. For the CDR3, the DNA is TGCGCCAGCAGCCCGGATGGACTAGAGAACAATGAGCAGTTCTTC.

This chain uses TRBV10-3 with TRBJ2-1, with a tentative D call TRBD2 (6 bases). V was cut by 7 bases and J by 0 bases, with 13 bases left in between. The CDR3 covers 15 residues. Per the germline V gene, CDR1 is ENHRY and CDR2 is SYGVKD. Here the CDR3 DNA reads TGTGCCATCATGGCCGGGAGCCTCTCCTACAATGAGCAGTTCTTC. Its translation is CAIMAGSLSYNEQFF.

This clone appeared once. The CDR3 protein is CANSVGQYQETQYF. The CDR3, as DNA: TGTGCCAACAGCGTGGGACAGTATCAAGAGACCCAGTACTTC. The chain is built from TRBV2 and TRBJ2-5; 7 bases align to TRBD1. Losses at the gene ends were 10 bases for V and 2 bases for J; bases not matched to a gene: 10. The CDR3 length is 14 residues. Germline CDR1 SNHLY, CDR2 FYNNEI.

The table lists this clone with a count of one. The germline gene is not matched at one end of the junction; a read error may be the cause. The chain carries TRBV30 and TRBJ2-7; 9 bases are a match to TRBD1. In germline, CDR1 is GTSNPN, CDR2 SVGIG (reference sequence). The CDR3 has 13 amino acids. CDR3 region: CAWTGTGTGEQYF. The DNA of the CDR3 is TGTGCATGGACCGGGACAGGGACGGGCGAGCAGTACTTC. Drawing the rest from reference TRBV30 and TRBJ2-7, the complete variable domain is SQTIHQWPATLVQPVGSPLSLECTVEGTSNPNLYWYRQAAGRGLQLLFYSVGIGQISSEVPQNLSASRPQDRQFILSSKKLLLSDSGFYLCAWTGTGTGEQYFGPGTRLTVT.

The rearrangement uses TRBV6-5 and TRBJ2-2; TRBD1 might be the D (6 bases). V shed 2 bases and J shed 5 bases, with 12 bases lying between them. Germline CDR1 reads MNHEY; CDR2 reads SVGAGI. This CDR3 comprises 15 residues. The CDR3: CASSYDRFGTGELFF. In DNA form, the CDR3 reads TGTGCCAGCAGTTACGACAGGTTCGGAACCGGGGAGCTGTTTTTT.

The chain uses TRBV2 and TRBJ2-2; tentatively, D is TRBD1 (6 bases). The germline V gene has CDR1 SNHLY and CDR2 FYNNEI. V lost 10 bases to trimming and J lost 1 base, with 19 bases between them. The CDR3 runs 16 residues. CDR3 nucleotide sequence: TGTGCCACCCCGAAAGCAGGGGCACGGAACACCGGGGAGCTGTTTTTT. It is translated as CATPKAGARNTGELFF.

V is TRBV30 and J is TRBJ2-2; 8 nucleotides agree with TRBD1. This CDR3 contains 13 residues. V dropped 5 bases and J dropped 6; count of bases not matched to a gene: 5. Germline assignment: CDR1 GTSNPN and CDR2 SVGIG (reference sequence). CDR3 nucleotide sequence: TGTGCCTGGGGAAGACAGGGGCCCGGGGAGCTGTTTTTT. Translation: CAWGRQGPGELFF. Filled out from reference TRBV30 and TRBJ2-2, the complete variable domain reads SQTIHQWPATLVQPVGSPLSLECTVEGTSNPNLYWYRQAAGRGLQLLFYSVGIGQISSEVPQNLSASRPQDRQFILSSKKLLLSDSGFYLCAWGRQGPGELFFGEGSRLTVL.

The rearrangement joins TRBV9 to TRBJ2-1; 9 nucleotides match TRBD2. The CDR3 length is 15 residues. CDR1 and CDR2 (germline): SGDLS, YYNGEE. V lost 2 bases and J lost 3; bases outside the gene matches: 3. The CDR3 sequence is CASSVSGGLYNEQFF. CDR3 in DNA: TGTGCCAGCAGCGTTAGCGGGGGCCTCTACAATGAGCAGTTCTTC.

This sequence joins TRBV5-1 and TRBJ2-7; D might be TRBD2 (7 bases). The V gene's germline CDR1 is SGHRS and CDR2 YFSETQ. Trimming removed 7 bases from V and 0 bases from J, with 14 bases in between. This CDR3 has 14 residues. This CDR3 reads CASGEGGFSYEQYF. The DNA for the CDR3 is TGCGCCAGCGGTGAGGGGGGGTTCTCCTACGAGCAGTACTTC.

The chain uses TRBV18 and TRBJ2-7; 7 bases match TRBD1. Germline CDR1 and CDR2: KGHSH and LQKENI. V shed 2 bases, J shed 1 base, and the junction held 5 bases outside the gene matches. The CDR3 extends over 15 amino acids. The CDR3 sequence: CASSPYTRGSYEQYF. The CDR3 region has the DNA TGTGCCAGCTCACCATACACCAGGGGGTCCTACGAGCAGTACTTC.

The rearrangement joins TRBV10-2 to TRBJ2-1; D remains unclear. Trimming took 2 bases from V and 4 from J, leaving 6 bases between them. Per the germline V gene, CDR1 is WSHSY and CDR2 is SAAADI. CDR3 size: 13 residues. In nucleotides, the CDR3 is TGCGCCAGCAGTGAGCTATATTACAATGAGCAGTTCTTC. The encoded protein is CASSELYYNEQFF.

V and J are TRBV5-1 and TRBJ2-3; a possible D gene is TRBD2 (6 bases). The CDR3 is 15 amino acids. Trimming pared 6 bases from V and 0 bases from J, leaving 14 bases between. Germline V gene sequence: CDR1 SGHRS, CDR2 YFSETQ. The CDR3 bases are TGCGCCAGCAATGGAGGGGCAGGGAGCACAGATACGCAGTATTTT. This codes for CASNGGAGSTDTQYF.

This clone was counted a single time. The V call is TRBV5-1, the J call TRBJ2-7, with 10 positions matching TRBD1. The CDR3 has 14 residues. The germline V gene encodes CDR1 SGHRS and CDR2 YFSETQ. The trim removed 4 bases at V and 5 bases at J, leaving 6 bases unmatched. The CDR3 DNA follows: TGCGCCAGCAGCCCGGGACAGGGGTTTAACGAGCAGTACTTC. Translating it yields CASSPGQGFNEQYF.

This chain links TRBV14 with TRBJ2-5; D is undetermined. Germline V gene sequence: CDR1 SGHDN, CDR2 FVKESK. CDR3 size: 14 residues. V gave up 0 bases and J gave up 1 base, with 6 bases separating them. CDR3: CASSQELGQETQYF. The CDR3 DNA is TGTGCCAGCAGCCAAGAGCTCGGCCAAGAGACCCAGTACTTC.

The chain links TRBV19 to TRBJ2-7; 11 bases are shared with TRBD1. V gave up 3 bases and J gave up 2 bases; unmatched junction bases: 3. The germline CDR1 and CDR2 sequences are LNHDA and SQIVND (reference sequence). The CDR3 consists of 15 residues. The CDR3 coding sequence is TGTGCCAGTAGTATTGGACAGGGGGCTACCTACGAGCAGTACTTC. Protein sequence: CASSIGQGATYEQYF.

In the case of this clone: One end of the junction varies from germline; a read error may be responsible. The rearrangement joins TRBV2 to TRBJ2-2; 7 bases line up with TRBD1. The germline V gene encodes CDR1 SNHLY and CDR2 FYNNEI. CDR3 length: 15 residues. CDR3 protein: CASREGGWGTGELFF. The CDR3 region has the DNA TGTGCCAGCAGAGAAGGGGGCTGGGGCACCGGGGAGCTGTTTTTT.